The present TCR beta chain was sequenced within a study of T cell responses to AZD1222 COVID-19 vaccine. General study findings and limits: Seropositive status at baseline applied to only six AZD1222 recipients. Clonal diversity was possibly underestimated, and white British individuals and females predominated among donors. The study reported that nearly half of spike-specific TCRs target unmutated variant regions.

Assay used: immunoSEQ multiplex PCR; TCRdb lists only in-frame clones, some missing. The sample contains about 150,000 clones, roughly 88% of which appear only once. On this clone: Antigen specificity is unknown.

The receptor was derived from an adult in good health. This sample comprised peripheral blood, obtained on day 0 of AZD1222 vaccination.

In DNA form, the CDR3 reads TGTGCCAGCAGGGACAGAGATTTCACCGGGGAGCTGTTTTTT. Protein: CASRDRDFTGELFF. This chain joins TRBV7-6 and TRBJ2-2, with a weak D call TRBD1 (6 bases). CDR1 and CDR2 from the germline V gene are SGHVS and FNYEAQ. V was cut by 6 bases and J by 4 bases, with 12 bases left in between. This CDR3 is built from 14 residues.